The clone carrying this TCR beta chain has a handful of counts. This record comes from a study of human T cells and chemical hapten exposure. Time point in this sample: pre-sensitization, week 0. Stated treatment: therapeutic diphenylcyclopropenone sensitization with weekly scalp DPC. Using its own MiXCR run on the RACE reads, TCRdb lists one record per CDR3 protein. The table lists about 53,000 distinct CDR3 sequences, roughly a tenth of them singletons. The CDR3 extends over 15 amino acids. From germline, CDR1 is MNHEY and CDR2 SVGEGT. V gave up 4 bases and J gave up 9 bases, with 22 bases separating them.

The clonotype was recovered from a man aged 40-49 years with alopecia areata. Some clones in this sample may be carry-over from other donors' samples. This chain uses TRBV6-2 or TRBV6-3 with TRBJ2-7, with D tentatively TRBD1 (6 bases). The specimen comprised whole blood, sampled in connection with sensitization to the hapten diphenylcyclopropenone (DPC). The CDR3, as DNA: TGTGCCAGCAGTTTTCCTAGGGACACGGGAACGGTGCAGTACTTC. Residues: CASSFPRDTGTVQYF.